The 17 T cell receptor beta chains given below trace back to one sample, sequenced in a study of identical twins. TCRdb redid the calling of the 5' RACE reads with MiXCR, one entry per CDR3 protein. This sample has about 690,000 distinct CDR3 sequences, with approximately 6% found just once. The sequenced sample was naive T cells sorted from blood. These receptors came from a young man in good health.

This clonotype was detected many times. The chain has TRBV28 and TRBJ2-7; no clear D gene. CDR1 and CDR2 from the germline V gene are MDHEN and SYDVKM. V was shortened by 5 bases and J by 2 bases, with 10 bases between the two germline ends. This CDR3 region has 13 residues. The CDR3 spells CASSPPGAYEQYF. CDR3 DNA sequence: TGTGCCAGCAGTCCTCCAGGAGCCTACGAGCAGTACTTC.

This clonotype was seen ten or more times. This chain connects TRBV9 to TRBJ2-7, with D maybe TRBD1 (6 bases). V lost 2 bases, J lost 5 bases, and 14 bases lay in between. The CDR3 loop spans 14 amino acids. From germline, CDR1 is SGDLS and CDR2 YYNGEE. The CDR3, as DNA: TGTGCCAGCAGCGTTCAGGGGAGAGTCGACGAGCAGTACTTC. Its translation: CASSVQGRVDEQYF. Based on the CDR3 plus reference TRBV9 and TRBJ2-7, the full variable domain is DSGVTQTPKHLITATGQRVTLRCSPRSGDLSVYWYQQSLDQGLQFLIQYYNGEERAKGNILERFSAQQFPDLHSELNLSSLELGDSALYFCASSVQGRVDEQYFGPGTRLTVT.

This clonotype was counted ten times or more. The J gene is TRBJ2-7, the V gene TRBV20-1; 12 bases fit TRBD2. The ends lost 5 bases at V and 1 base at J; junction bases unmatched: 12. This CDR3 region has 17 residues. Germline V gene data show CDR1 as DFQATT and CDR2 as SNEGSKA (reference sequence). For the CDR3, the DNA is TGCAGTGCTTCGGACGGGCAGACTAGCGGGGGATCCTACGAGCAGTACTTC. Amino acids: CSASDGQTSGGSYEQYF.

The chain combines TRBV7-2 with TRBJ2-3, with D unclear. Per germline, CDR1 SGHTA and CDR2 FQGNSA. Between the trimmed V and J ends, which lost 2 bases and 2 bases, there was a span of 17 bases. This CDR3 spans 17 amino acids. The CDR3 region is CASSLSSVSHYTDTQYF. DNA of the CDR3: TGTGCCAGCAGCTTATCGTCTGTTTCCCACTACACAGATACGCAGTATTTT. Looking up the rest from reference TRBV7-2 and TRBJ2-3 gives the full variable domain: GAGVSQSPSNKVTEKGKDVELRCDPISGHTALYWYRQSLGQGLEFLIYFQGNSAPDKSGLPSDRFSAERTGGSVSTLTIQRTQQEDSAVYLCASSLSSVSHYTDTQYFGPGTRLTVL.

This clonotype was seen a handful of times. This CDR3 is CASSSGPQGMNTEAFF. The CDR3 bases are TGTGCCAGCAGCTCGGGCCCACAGGGGATGAACACTGAAGCTTTCTTT. The chain couples TRBV7-2 to TRBJ1-1, with 7 positions matching TRBD1. Germline-derived CDR1 and CDR2 are SGHTA and FQGNSA. With 4 bases clipped from V and 0 bases from J, the junction kept 8 bases outside the gene matches. The CDR3 runs to 16 residues.

This clonotype was recorded at least ten times. This chain joins TRBV7-2 and TRBJ2-2; D unresolved. This CDR3 comprises 14 residues. Looked up from germline, CDR1 is SGHTA and CDR2 is FQGNSA. V dropped 1 base and J dropped 1 base, with 4 bases sitting between them. For the CDR3, the DNA is TGTGCCAGCAGCTTAGGGAGGAACACCGGGGAGCTGTTTTTT. The encoded protein is CASSLGRNTGELFF.

This clonotype was seen a few times. The chain is built from TRBV28 and TRBJ2-1; TRBD2 aligns across 9 bases. Trimming at V came to 10 bases and at J to 3 bases, leaving 4 bases not matched to a gene. The CDR3 consists of 13 residues. Germline-derived CDR1 and CDR2 are MDHEN and SYDVKM. Here the CDR3 reads CATLAGVYNEQFF. As DNA, the CDR3 is TGTGCCACTTTAGCGGGAGTCTACAATGAGCAGTTCTTC. The full variable domain, its missing parts supplied by reference TRBV28 and TRBJ2-1, is DVKVTQSSRYLVKRTGEKVFLECVQDMDHENMFWYRQDPGLGLRLIYFSYDVKMKEKGDIPEGYSVSREKKERFSLILESASTNQTSMYLCATLAGVYNEQFFGPGTRLTVL.

This sequence joins TRBV5-6 and TRBJ2-3; the D gene is possibly TRBD1 (6 bases). The germline CDR1 and CDR2 sequences are SGHDT and YYEEEE. The CDR3 consists of 16 residues. Trimming removed 1 base at V and 0 bases at J, with 12 bases between. CDR3 sequence (DNA): TGTGCCAGCAGCTTGCCCCAGGGGCGCAGCACAGATACGCAGTATTTT. Its protein product is CASSLPQGRSTDTQYF.

The chain combines TRBV27 with TRBJ1-6; D remains unclear. With 3 bases removed from V and 0 bases from J, the gap between germline ends came to 12 bases. The CDR3 has 17 residues. Germline V gene sequence: CDR1 MNHEY, CDR2 SMNVEV (reference sequence). Here the CDR3 DNA reads TGTGCCAGCAGTTTCTCTCAGTCGAGCTCCTATAATTCACCCCTCCACTTT. This translates into CASSFSQSSSYNSPLHF.

The chain carries TRBV12-3 or TRBV12-4 and TRBJ2-7; D might be TRBD1 (6 bases). V lost 6 bases and J 0 bases, leaving 15 bases between the germline ends. The CDR3 has 15 residues. The CDR3 sequence: CASSPGTQSSYEQYV. CDR3 DNA: TGTGCCAGCAGCCCCGGGACACAAAGCTCCTACGAGCAGTACGTC.

This clonotype was recorded at least ten times. The CDR3 coding sequence is TGCGCCAGCACCCCGACAGGGAATCGGGACATTCAGTACTTC. Amino acids: CASTPTGNRDIQYF. The gene calls are TRBV5-1 and TRBJ2-4; 7 bases are a match to TRBD1. There are 14 residues in the CDR3. Germline CDR1 reads SGHRS; CDR2 reads YFSETQ. J was trimmed by 8 bases and V by 6 bases; bases with no gene match: 11.

A few counts support this clonotype. V is TRBV5-1 and J is TRBJ2-3; 9 positions agree with TRBD1. The CDR3 loop spans 16 amino acids. Trimming at V came to 3 bases and at J to 1 base, leaving 6 bases not matched to a gene. The germline V gene encodes CDR1 SGHRS and CDR2 YFSETQ. The CDR3 sequence: CASSWEQGAGTDTQYF. CDR3 nucleotide sequence: TGCGCCAGCAGCTGGGAACAGGGGGCCGGCACAGATACGCAGTATTTT.

The DNA for the CDR3 is TGTGCCACCAGTCAGCGGGGCTCCTACGAGCAGTACTTC. It yields the protein CATSQRGSYEQYF. The V call is TRBV24-1, the J call TRBJ2-7; 7 bases agree with TRBD2. V lost 6 bases and J lost 0; bases outside the gene matches: 1. The CDR3 has 13 residues. The germline V gene has CDR1 KGHDR and CDR2 SFDVKD.

This clonotype was found a few times. The genes are TRBV18 and TRBJ1-4, with unresolved D. Trimming took 3 bases from V and 8 from J, leaving 16 bases between them. Germline V lookup: CDR1 KGHSH, CDR2 LQKENI. The length of the CDR3 is 15 residues. As DNA, the CDR3 is TGTGCCAGCTCACCTCGCGTCGGGAGCGAGGAAAAACTGTTTTTT. Its translation: CASSPRVGSEEKLFF.

This clonotype showed up many times. The V and J genes are TRBV24-1 and TRBJ2-3, with TRBD2 identical over 7 bases. The V segment lost 4 bases and the J segment 6 bases; nucleotides outside the gene matches: 3. The CDR3 loop spans 13 amino acids. Germline V lookup: CDR1 KGHDR, CDR2 SFDVKD. The CDR3 nucleotides read TGTGCCACCAGTGACCCGACTAGCGATACGCAGTATTTT. This gives the protein CATSDPTSDTQYF.

In its sample, this clonotype was seen a few times. V is TRBV2 and J is TRBJ2-2; D may correspond to TRBD1 or TRBD2 (5 bases each). This CDR3 comprises 13 residues. V lost 5 bases and J lost 8, with 12 bases in between. CDR1 SNHLY and CDR2 FYNNEI come from the germline V gene. The CDR3 DNA is TGTGCCAGCAGTCCCCGGGACGATGGGGAGCTGTTTTTT. Translated, it gives CASSPRDDGELFF.

This clonotype was detected ten times or more. This sequence joins TRBV12-5 and TRBJ1-1; 9 bases are shared with TRBD1. The CDR3 spans 17 residues. Trimming cost V 7 bases and J 1 base; bases outside gene matches: 13. CDR1 and CDR2 (germline): LGHNT, FRNRAP. The CDR3 is CASVRPGQGGSNTEAFF. The DNA for the CDR3 is TGTGCTAGTGTAAGACCGGGACAGGGAGGGTCGAACACTGAAGCTTTCTTT.